The 19 T cell receptor beta chains presented below share a single source sample, sequenced in a study of shared clonotypes between healthy human individuals. The naive CD8 fraction comprised CD45RO-negative cells positively selected for CCR7 and excluded terminally differentiated effector memory CD45RA+ cells. Generated by immunoSEQ multiplex PCR, the TCRdb table keeps only in-frame clones and is missing some. The repertoire includes millions of clones, 85% to 95% of them detected once, and around 1.7% sits in the top ten. The sample comprised naive CD8+ T cells from PBMCs. The receptors were sampled from a man aged 18 to 29 in good health. Some clones in this sample may be carry-over from other donors' samples.

V is TRBV27 and J is TRBJ2-1, with D possibly TRBD2 on 6 matching bases. CDR3 length equals 16 residues. Per germline, CDR1 MNHEY and CDR2 SMNVEV (reference sequence). The germline V and J ends were trimmed by 2 bases and 4 bases, with 15 bases remaining between them. The CDR3 loop reads CASSLVGLANYNEQFF. CDR3 coding DNA: TGTGCCAGCAGTTTAGTAGGTCTAGCGAATTACAATGAGCAGTTCTTC.

The chain carries TRBV4-1 and TRBJ2-7; 10 bases align to TRBD1. V lost 4 bases, J lost 0 bases, and 3 bases stayed unmatched. Per the germline V gene, CDR1 is MGHRA and CDR2 is YSYEKL. This CDR3 has 15 amino acids. The CDR3, as DNA: TGCGCCAGCAGCCTTGGGACAGGGGCCTCCTACGAGCAGTACTTC. It translates to CASSLGTGASYEQYF.

The chain recombines TRBV6-6 with TRBJ2-7, with TRBD2 identical over 7 bases. The junction had 6 bases not matched to a gene; V was cut back by 2 bases and J by 2 bases. CDR1 and CDR2 (germline): MNHNY, SVGAGI (reference sequence). The length of the CDR3 is 15 residues. The CDR3 loop is CASSYPSGNPYEQYF. The CDR3, as DNA: TGTGCCAGCAGTTACCCAAGCGGGAACCCCTACGAGCAGTACTTC.

V is TRBV13 and J is TRBJ2-1; possible D gene TRBD1, 6 bases. Per the germline V gene, CDR1 is PRHDT and CDR2 is FYEKMQ (reference sequence). The CDR3 totals 14 residues. Deletions cut 5 bases from V and 3 bases from J, with 11 bases between. The CDR3 DNA is TGTGCCAGCAGCCTGGACAGATTCTACAATGAGCAGTTCTTC. Translation gives CASSLDRFYNEQFF.

CDR3 residues: CASSPRVAGANVLTF. DNA of the CDR3: TGCGCCAGCAGTCCTAGGGTGGCTGGGGCCAACGTCCTGACTTTC. The chain couples TRBV4-3 to TRBJ2-6; D call uncertain. CDR3 length: 15 residues. Germline V gene sequence: CDR1 LGHNA, CDR2 YSLEER. The ends were cut back, 6 bases at V and 2 bases at J, with 11 bases in the middle.

The V and J genes are TRBV6-5 and TRBJ2-1; D is perhaps TRBD1 (6 bases). Germline CDR1 and CDR2: MNHEY and SVGAGI. V shed 2 bases and J shed 5 bases, with 16 bases lying between them. The CDR3 runs to 16 residues. The CDR3 is CASSYNPGESNNEQFF. Here the CDR3 DNA reads TGTGCCAGCAGTTACAATCCAGGGGAGTCCAACAATGAGCAGTTCTTC.

CDR3 DNA: TGTGCCAGCAGTATGAGCACTGAAGCTTTCTTT. It is translated as CASSMSTEAFF. The chain uses TRBV25-1 and TRBJ1-1; D call uncertain. Trimming pared 5 bases from V and 4 bases from J, leaving 5 bases between. The length of the CDR3 is 11 residues. In germline, CDR1 is MGHDK, CDR2 SYGVNS. Supplemented by reference TRBV25-1 and TRBJ1-1, the full variable domain reads EADIYQTPRYLVIGTGKKITLECSQTMGHDKMYWYQQDPGMELHLIHYSYGVNSTEKGDLSSESTVSRIRTEHFPLTLESARPSHTSQYLCASSMSTEAFFGQGTRLTVV.

Only one count was recorded for this clone. The rearrangement joins TRBV4-1 to TRBJ2-3, with 8 bases aligning to TRBD2. CDR1 is MGHRA and CDR2 is YSYEKL in the germline V gene. Trimming at V came to 1 base and at J to 4 bases, leaving 10 bases not matched to a gene. The CDR3 length is 17 residues. CDR3 region: CASSQVRREGLADTQYF. CDR3 coding DNA: TGCGCCAGCAGCCAAGTTCGACGGGAGGGCCTTGCAGATACGCAGTATTTT.

The chain links TRBV9 to TRBJ2-1; D gene uncertain. CDR3 length: 13 residues. CDR1 is SGDLS, CDR2 YYNGEE, per germline. The ends were cut back, 3 bases at V and 7 bases at J, with 11 bases in the middle. The CDR3 coding sequence is TGTGCCAGCAGCGCTCAGTGGACGAATGAGCAGTTCTTC. Translating it yields CASSAQWTNEQFF. The full variable domain, completed using reference TRBV9 and TRBJ2-1, is DSGVTQTPKHLITATGQRVTLRCSPRSGDLSVYWYQQSLDQGLQFLIQYYNGEERAKGNILERFSAQQFPDLHSELNLSSLELGDSALYFCASSAQWTNEQFFGPGTRLTVL.

In DNA, the CDR3 is TGCAGCGTTGAGGGGACTAACTCAAAAACCTACAATGAGCAGTTCTTC. This translates into CSVEGTNSKTYNEQFF. V usage is TRBV29-1 and J usage is TRBJ2-1; 7 bases align to TRBD2. The J segment lost 2 bases and the V segment lost 3 bases, leaving 10 bases of the junction unmatched. There are 16 residues in the CDR3. Germline assignment: CDR1 SQVTM and CDR2 ANQGSEA.

This rearrangement joins TRBV6-1 to TRBJ1-1, with D maybe TRBD1 (6 bases). Germline loops: CDR1 MNHNS, CDR2 SASEGT. Trimming cost V 7 bases and J 5 bases, with 14 bases left between them. The CDR3 spans 13 residues. DNA of the CDR3: TGTGCCAGCACTCCAGGGGCGTATACTGAAGCTTTCTTT. This gives the protein CASTPGAYTEAFF.

The gene calls are TRBV9 and TRBJ2-3; no clear D gene. Looked up from germline, CDR1 is SGDLS and CDR2 is YYNGEE. Trimming pared 0 bases from V and 2 bases from J, leaving 7 bases between. CDR3 length equals 14 residues. Here the CDR3 reads CASSVVKATDTQYF. The CDR3 region has the DNA TGTGCCAGCAGCGTAGTTAAAGCCACAGATACGCAGTATTTT.

The gene calls are TRBV7-9 and TRBJ2-7, with TRBD1 identical over 8 bases. Germline V CDR1 and CDR2: SEHNR, FQNEAQ (reference sequence). The CDR3 has 15 residues. J gave up 3 bases and V 3 bases, and 7 bases lay outside the gene matches. The CDR3 DNA reads as TGTGCCAGCAGCTTGGGGGGACAGGTAAACTACGAGCAGTACTTC. Its translation: CASSLGGQVNYEQYF.

The chain links TRBV2 to TRBJ1-4; D is perhaps TRBD1 (6 bases). Germline CDR1 SNHLY, CDR2 FYNNEI. The CDR3 extends over 17 amino acids. V was cut by 9 bases and J by 0 bases, with 20 bases left in between. The CDR3 DNA reads as TGTGCCAGTCAACAGGGATACCGGGGGTCAACTAATGAAAAACTGTTTTTT. Translation: CASQQGYRGSTNEKLFF.

This clone has just a few counts. The chain links TRBV25-1 to TRBJ1-1; maybe TRBD1 (5 bases). Trimming left V 7 bases short and J 10 bases short, with 10 bases between. The CDR3 sequence is 10 residues long. Looked up from germline, CDR1 is MGHDK and CDR2 is SYGVNS. CDR3 sequence: CASMADRAFF. Here the CDR3 DNA reads TGTGCCAGCATGGCCGACAGAGCTTTCTTT.

This chain uses TRBV5-8 with TRBJ1-1; a possible D gene is TRBD1 (5 bases). Per germline, CDR1 SGHTS and CDR2 YDEGEE. This CDR3 has 14 amino acids. V was clipped by 1 base and J by 4 bases, with 11 bases between them. CDR3 sequence: CASSLRGSLTEAFF. The DNA for the CDR3 is TGTGCCAGCAGCTTGAGGGGATCCCTCACTGAAGCTTTCTTT.

The chain carries TRBV27 and TRBJ1-1, with D maybe TRBD1 (5 bases). The CDR3 consists of 17 residues. Germline V lookup: CDR1 MNHEY, CDR2 SMNVEV (reference sequence). V lost 9 bases to trimming and J lost 5 bases, with 28 bases between them. The DNA for the CDR3 is TGTGCCAGTCAGACGGAGCAGGGAGGGAGTCGAGGGACTGAAGCTTTCTTT. Its protein product is CASQTEQGGSRGTEAFF.

This clone was recorded only once. The junction departs from the called germline gene at one end, perhaps through a read error. The V call is TRBV4-2, the J call TRBJ2-3; the D call may be TRBD1 or TRBD2 (6 bases each). Looked up from germline, CDR1 is LGHNA and CDR2 is YNFKEQ. The CDR3 spans 12 residues. In DNA, the CDR3 is TGTGCCAGCAGGCAAGGGGGGGATACGCAGTATTTT. Translation gives CASRQGGDTQYF.

The V and J genes are TRBV28 and TRBJ2-3; 7 positions agree with TRBD1. This CDR3 comprises 13 residues. V was pared by 8 bases and J by 7 bases, with 9 bases of the junction left unmatched. Germline CDR1 MDHEN, CDR2 SYDVKM. The CDR3 region is CASRPGGKNTQYF. In nucleotides, the CDR3 is TGTGCCAGCCGCCCAGGGGGAAAGAATACGCAGTATTTT. Looking up the rest from reference TRBV28 and TRBJ2-3 gives the full variable domain: DVKVTQSSRYLVKRTGEKVFLECVQDMDHENMFWYRQDPGLGLRLIYFSYDVKMKEKGDIPEGYSVSREKKERFSLILESASTNQTSMYLCASRPGGKNTQYFGPGTRLTVL.